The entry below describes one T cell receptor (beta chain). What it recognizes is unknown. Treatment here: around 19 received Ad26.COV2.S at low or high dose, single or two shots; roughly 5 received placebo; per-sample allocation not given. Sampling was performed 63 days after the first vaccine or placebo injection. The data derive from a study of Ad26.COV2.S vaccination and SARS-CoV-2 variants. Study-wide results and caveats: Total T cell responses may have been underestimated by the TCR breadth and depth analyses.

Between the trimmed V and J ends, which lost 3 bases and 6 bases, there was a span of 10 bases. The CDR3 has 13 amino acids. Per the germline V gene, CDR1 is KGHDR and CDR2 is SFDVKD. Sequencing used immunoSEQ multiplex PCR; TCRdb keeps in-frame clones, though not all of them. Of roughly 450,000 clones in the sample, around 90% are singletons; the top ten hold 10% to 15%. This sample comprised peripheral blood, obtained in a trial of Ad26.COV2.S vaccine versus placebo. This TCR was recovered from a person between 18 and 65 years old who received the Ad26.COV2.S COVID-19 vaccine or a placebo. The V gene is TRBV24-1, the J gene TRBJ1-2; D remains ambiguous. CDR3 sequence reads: CATSDRVLDGYTF. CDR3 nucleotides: TGTGCCACCAGTGATAGGGTGCTAGATGGCTACACCTTC.